Described below is a single T cell receptor (beta chain) sequence and its context. Its antigen is unknown. This specimen belongs to a study of breast tumors, draining lymph nodes, adjacent tissues. Study outcomes and limitations: Tumor TCR diversity was below lymph nodes but above nontumor tissue. Data fit most tumor T cells coming from lymph node, expanding in tumor.

TCRdb re-called the multiplex PCR reads with MiXCR, one entry per CDR3 protein. This sample has over 60,000 distinct CDR3 sequences, with 40% to 45% found just once. Germline-derived CDR1 and CDR2 are SNHLY and FYNNEI. This CDR3 region has 15 residues. V dropped 1 base and J dropped 8 bases, with 14 bases sitting between them. This receptor was identified in a female donor with breast cancer. Some clones in this sample may be carry-over from other donors' samples. The V gene is TRBV2, the J gene TRBJ1-4; D gene unclear. The sequenced sample consisted of breast tumor tissue. CDR3 DNA: TGTGCCAGCAGTGAAGGGGCTAGCGGGGTGGAAAAACTGTTTTTT. Protein sequence: CASSEGASGVEKLFF.